These 29 T cell receptor beta chains were all obtained from the same sample, sequenced in a study of T cell repertoires in cytomegalovirus infection. MiXCR was run by TCRdb on the reads, yielding one entry per CDR3 protein. The table has approximately 500,000 distinct CDR3 sequences, 15% to 20% seen once. The sample comprised CD8+ T cells from PBMCs. These receptors all stem from a human donor in good health (CMV status not recorded). Some clones in this sample may be carry-over from other donors' samples.

This clonotype has ten or more counts. This chain connects TRBV19 to TRBJ2-1; tentative D call: TRBD2 (5 bases). Looked up from germline, CDR1 is LNHDA and CDR2 is SQIVND (reference sequence). V lost 1 base, J lost 4 bases, and 14 bases lay in between. The CDR3 loop spans 16 amino acids. The CDR3: CASSIGLLVTYNEQFF. CDR3 in DNA: TGTGCCAGTAGTATAGGGCTACTAGTGACTTACAATGAGCAGTTCTTC.

This clonotype has a handful of counts. V usage is TRBV27 and J usage is TRBJ1-2; 8 bases line up with TRBD1. V lost 5 bases and J lost 4; bases outside the gene matches: 12. The CDR3 loop spans 16 amino acids. The germline CDR1 and CDR2 sequences are MNHEY and SMNVEV (reference sequence). The CDR3 here is CASSGSSTGTGYGYTF. Here the CDR3 DNA reads TGTGCCAGCAGTGGATCATCAACCGGGACAGGCTATGGCTACACCTTC.

This clonotype appeared many times. V and J are TRBV25-1 and TRBJ1-1; D uncertain. The CDR3 totals 17 residues. Germline assignment: CDR1 MGHDK and CDR2 SYGVNS. Trimming pared 1 base from V and 3 bases from J, leaving 18 bases between. The CDR3 protein is CASSESHVAARDTEAFF. The DNA for the CDR3 is TGTGCCAGCAGTGAATCCCATGTGGCAGCCCGTGACACTGAAGCTTTCTTT.

Many counts were recorded for this clonotype. This rearrangement joins TRBV7-9 to TRBJ2-7; D may correspond to TRBD1 or TRBD2 (5 bases each). The V gene lost 1 base and the J gene lost 5 bases, with 18 bases spanning the gap. CDR1 and CDR2 (germline): SEHNR, FQNEAQ (reference sequence). This CDR3 has 16 residues. CDR3 nucleotides: TGTGCCAGCAGCTTAGAGGGGAGAGAGGGTACCAACGAGCAGTACTTC. Its protein is CASSLEGREGTNEQYF. The full variable domain, in which reference TRBV7-9 and TRBJ2-7 provide the parts outside the CDR3, is DTGVSQNPRHKITKRGQNVTFRCDPISEHNRLYWYRQTLGQGPEFLTYFQNEAQLEKSRLLSDRFSAERPKGSFSTLEIQRTEQGDSAMYLCASSLEGREGTNEQYFGPGTRLTVT.

The rearrangement links TRBV7-9 to TRBJ2-1, with 10 bases fitting TRBD2. J gave up 16 bases and V 4 bases, and 13 bases lay outside the gene matches. The CDR3 contains 14 residues. Germline CDR1 is SEHNR and CDR2 is FQNEAQ (reference sequence). The CDR3 region has the DNA TGTGCCAGCAGCTCCATGACTAGCGGGTGGCCTAAATTCTTC. Protein sequence: CASSSMTSGWPKFF.

This clonotype has just a few counts. The chain is built from TRBV4-2 and TRBJ2-7; 15 bases map to TRBD2. The germline gives CDR1 LGHNA, CDR2 YNFKEQ. V lost 0 bases to trimming and J lost 4 bases; unmatched junction nucleotides: 7. CDR3 length: 18 residues. The CDR3 DNA reads as TGTGCCAGCAGCCAAGATGGGACTAGCGGGGGGCCAGGGTACGAGCAGTACTTC. This sequence encodes CASSQDGTSGGPGYEQYF.

The chain combines TRBV24-1 with TRBJ2-2; D not certain. The CDR3 has 12 amino acids. The germline V gene has CDR1 KGHDR and CDR2 SFDVKD. Trimming cost V 5 bases and J 7 bases, with 7 bases left between them. The CDR3 loop reads CATSAYHGELFF. In DNA, the CDR3 is TGTGCCACCAGTGCCTATCACGGGGAGCTGTTTTTT.

This clonotype was seen repeatedly, ten times or more. The chain links TRBV7-6 to TRBJ2-1; D remains unclear. This CDR3 region has 14 residues. The germline gives CDR1 SGHVS, CDR2 FNYEAQ. The V end lost 5 bases, the J end lost 4 bases, and 12 bases lay between the germline ends. The CDR3 bases are TGTGCCAGCAGCCCCGAGGTAGGGTACAATGAGCAGTTCTTC. As protein: CASSPEVGYNEQFF.

This clonotype was recorded at least ten times. The V gene is TRBV7-9, the J gene TRBJ2-7; D is unresolved. The CDR3 is made up of 14 amino acids. Germline CDR1 SEHNR, CDR2 FQNEAQ (reference sequence). Trimming left V 4 bases short and J 3 bases short, with 13 bases between. CDR3: CASSSGWGLYEQYF. The CDR3, as DNA: TGTGCCAGCAGCTCCGGCTGGGGTCTCTACGAGCAGTACTTC.

This clonotype was counted between two and nine times. The chain recombines TRBV5-1 with TRBJ2-3, with D possibly being TRBD1 or TRBD2 (5 bases each). The V end was cut by 7 bases, the J end by 3 bases, with 27 bases between. The CDR3 covers 18 residues. Germline V lookup: CDR1 SGHRS, CDR2 YFSETQ. For the CDR3, the DNA is TGCGCCAGCGGGGGAACCCCGGACTCGGTCGGACTGACAGATACGCAGTATTTT. Amino acids: CASGGTPDSVGLTDTQYF. The variable domain in full, completed from reference TRBV5-1 and TRBJ2-3, reads KAGVTQTPRYLIKTRGQQVTLSCSPISGHRSVSWYQQTPGQGLQFLFEYFSETQRNKGNFPGRFSGRQFSNSRSEMNVSTLELGDSALYLCASGGTPDSVGLTDTQYFGPGTRLTVL.

The rearrangement joins TRBV27 to TRBJ2-7; no definite D call. The germline V gene has CDR1 MNHEY and CDR2 SMNVEV (reference sequence). This CDR3 has 14 residues. V was pared by 4 bases and J by 0 bases, with 10 bases between. The chain's CDR3 is CASSWSLLSYEQYF. The CDR3, as DNA: TGTGCCAGCAGTTGGAGTTTACTCTCCTACGAGCAGTACTTC.

This clonotype was counted a few times. The chain carries TRBV2 and TRBJ1-5; maybe TRBD1 (5 bases). The CDR3 loop spans 12 amino acids. Trimming removed 4 bases at V and 5 bases at J, with 6 bases between. The germline V gene has CDR1 SNHLY and CDR2 FYNNEI. The CDR3 sequence: CASSGRDQPQHF. CDR3 bases: TGTGCCAGCAGTGGCAGGGATCAGCCCCAGCATTTT.

This clonotype has just a few counts. The rearrangement links TRBV11-2 to TRBJ1-1; 9 nucleotides align to TRBD1. Germline CDR1 is SGHAT and CDR2 is FQNNGV. The ends lost 5 bases at V and 10 bases at J; junction bases unmatched: 11. The CDR3 runs 14 residues. The CDR3 sequence is CASSKEGQGSGAFF. CDR3 DNA: TGTGCCAGCAGCAAAGAGGGACAGGGCTCCGGAGCTTTCTTT.

This clonotype was observed many times. This chain connects TRBV4-1 to TRBJ1-1; 8 nucleotides line up with TRBD1. The CDR3 extends over 15 amino acids. CDR1 MGHRA and CDR2 YSYEKL come from the germline V gene. The ends lost 4 bases at V and 3 bases at J; junction bases unmatched: 7. DNA for the CDR3: TGCGCCAGCAGCCCCAGACAGGGGTATCACACTGAAGCTTTCTTT. Its protein product is CASSPRQGYHTEAFF.

The chain has TRBV9 and TRBJ2-3, with D possibly TRBD1 on 6 matching bases. The CDR3 has 14 amino acids. CDR1 is SGDLS and CDR2 is YYNGEE in the germline V gene. Trimming pared 0 bases from V and 5 bases from J, leaving 10 bases between. CDR3 in amino acids: CASSVEQGRDTQYF. CDR3 nucleotides: TGTGCCAGCAGCGTAGAACAGGGACGAGATACGCAGTATTTT.

Comment on this clonotype: A clone one base away is much larger, so this may be a read error. The rearrangement uses TRBV7-9 and TRBJ1-1; D remains unclear. The CDR3 sequence is 11 residues long. CDR1 and CDR2 (germline): SEHNR, FQNEAQ (reference sequence). In DNA, the CDR3 is TGTGCCAGCAGCTCCACCGTTGAAGATTTCTTT. This sequence encodes CASSSTVEDFF.

This clonotype was observed many times. J is TRBJ2-5 and V is TRBV7-2; D unclear. The V end was cut by 1 base, the J end by 5 bases, with 8 bases between. This CDR3 is 13 amino acids long. CDR1 is SGHTA, CDR2 FQGNSA, per germline. CDR3 sequence reads: CASSLGTAETQYF. The CDR3 DNA follows: TGTGCCAGCAGCTTAGGCACAGCGGAGACCCAGTACTTC. Full variable domain (rest looked up from reference TRBV7-2 and TRBJ2-5): GAGVSQSPSNKVTEKGKDVELRCDPISGHTALYWYRQSLGQGLEFLIYFQGNSAPDKSGLPSDRFSAERTGGSVSTLTIQRTQQEDSAVYLCASSLGTAETQYFGPGTRLLVL.

This clonotype has more than one count but fewer than ten. J is TRBJ1-2 and V is TRBV2; 8 bases agree with TRBD1. Germline V gene sequence: CDR1 SNHLY, CDR2 FYNNEI. V was pared by 3 bases and J by 8 bases, with 8 bases of the junction left unmatched. This CDR3 spans 14 amino acids. CDR3 amino acids: CASSEGRGRRGYTF. In nucleotides, the CDR3 is TGTGCCAGCAGTGAGGGCAGGGGGCGCCGGGGCTACACCTTC.

This chain joins TRBV27 and TRBJ1-4; D may be TRBD1 (6 bases). V lost 6 bases and J 3 bases, leaving 14 bases between the germline ends. Germline V gives CDR1 MNHEY, CDR2 SMNVEV (reference sequence). The CDR3 runs to 15 residues. The CDR3 region has the DNA TGTGCCAGCAGCCTAGGGGGGTATGCTAATGAAAAACTGTTTTTT. This encodes CASSLGGYANEKLFF.

The V and J genes are TRBV11-1 and TRBJ2-7; the match to TRBD1 covers 7 bases. This CDR3 has 15 residues. CDR1 and CDR2 from the germline V gene are SGHAT and FQDESV (reference sequence). V lost 5 bases and J lost 3; bases outside the gene matches: 10. Here the CDR3 reads CASSVRKGAGYEQYF. CDR3 sequence (DNA): TGTGCCAGCAGCGTCCGAAAGGGGGCAGGCTACGAGCAGTACTTC.

The CDR3 here is CASSLGGNGEKLFF. CDR3 sequence (DNA): TGTGCCAGCAGCTTAGGGGGGAACGGTGAAAAACTGTTTTTT. This rearrangement joins TRBV7-9 to TRBJ1-4; D possibly corresponds to TRBD1 (5 bases). This CDR3 contains 14 residues. Between the trimmed V and J ends, which lost 1 base and 7 bases, there was a span of 10 bases. Germline CDR1 SEHNR, CDR2 FQNEAQ (reference sequence).

The chain employs TRBV20-1 and TRBJ2-1; 16 nucleotides align to TRBD2. V shed 0 bases, J shed 4 bases, and the junction held 12 bases outside the gene matches. Germline V gene lookup returns CDR1 DFQATT and CDR2 SNEGSKA (reference sequence). The CDR3 has 20 amino acids. CDR3 in DNA: TGCAGTGCTAGAGATGGTTCGGGACTAGCGGGAGGGCCCATGTACAATGAGCAGTTCTTC. Amino acids: CSARDGSGLAGGPMYNEQFF.

Concerning this clonotype: With only one base between it and a far larger clone, this is likely a read error. V and J are TRBV11-2 and TRBJ2-3, with D uncertain. The CDR3 is 11 residues long. CDR1 and CDR2 (germline): SGHAT, FQNNGV. The CDR3 bases are TGTGCCAGCAGTCAAGGAGATATGCAGTATTTT. It yields the protein CASSQGDMQYF. Complete variable domain (other parts from reference TRBV11-2 and TRBJ2-3): EAGVAQSPRYKIIEKRQSVAFWCNPISGHATLYWYQQILGQGPKLLIQFQNNGVVDDSQLPKDRFSAERLKGVDSTLKIQPAKLEDSAVYLCASSQGDMQYFGPGTRLTVL.

The chain employs TRBV4-1 and TRBJ1-2; 9 bases fit TRBD1. Germline CDR1 reads MGHRA; CDR2 reads YSYEKL. This CDR3 is built from 15 residues. V shed 6 bases and J 4 bases; nucleotides not matched to a gene: 9. The CDR3 loop reads CASRQSDRGFYGYTF. In DNA, the CDR3 is TGCGCCAGCAGGCAATCCGACAGGGGGTTCTATGGCTACACCTTC.

In this sample, this clonotype turned up a few times. The chain joins TRBV9 to TRBJ1-2; D is unclear. The CDR3 totals 13 residues. V was trimmed by 3 bases and J by 7 bases, leaving 13 bases between them. The germline gives CDR1 SGDLS, CDR2 YYNGEE. CDR3 loop: CASSGPVFRGYTF. The CDR3 DNA follows: TGTGCCAGCAGCGGCCCGGTGTTCCGTGGCTACACCTTC.

This clonotype came up a few times. This chain connects TRBV29-1 to TRBJ2-7; 7 bases fit TRBD2. Trimming cost V 2 bases and J 5 bases; bases outside gene matches: 6. This CDR3 region has 13 residues. Germline V gene data show CDR1 as SQVTM and CDR2 as ANQGSEA. The CDR3: CSVEWGRANEQYF. In DNA, the CDR3 is TGCAGCGTTGAATGGGGGAGGGCCAACGAGCAGTACTTC.

Concerning this clonotype itself: A much larger clone is a single base away; this may be a read error. The rearrangement links TRBV29-1 to TRBJ2-1, with TRBD2 matching over 8 bases. The junction had 18 bases not matched to a gene; V was cut back by 6 bases and J by 8 bases. Germline values: CDR1 SQVTM, CDR2 ANQGSEA. The CDR3 covers 16 residues. The CDR3 bases are TGCAGCGTCCTGGATGGTAGGACTAGCCGATCGGATGAGCAGTTCTTC. Residues: CSVLDGRTSRSDEQFF.

This chain joins TRBV27 and TRBJ1-1; D unresolved. The CDR3 runs to 13 residues. Trimming removed 6 bases from V and 5 bases from J, with 13 bases in between. Germline V lookup: CDR1 MNHEY, CDR2 SMNVEV (reference sequence). CDR3 in amino acids: CASSRAPRTEAFF. In nucleotides, the CDR3 is TGTGCCAGCAGCCGGGCTCCGAGGACTGAAGCTTTCTTT.

The V and J genes are TRBV5-4 and TRBJ1-3; 7 positions match TRBD1. This CDR3 region has 18 residues. Germline V gene data show CDR1 as SGHNT and CDR2 as YYREEE (reference sequence). Unmatched junction bases numbered 10, after V lost 1 base and J lost 0 bases. DNA for the CDR3: TGTGCCAGCAGCTTGCTGGGTTCGGGACAGTCCTCTGGAAACACCATATATTTT. Translating gives CASSLLGSGQSSGNTIYF. Based on the CDR3 plus reference TRBV5-4 and TRBJ1-3, the full variable domain is ETGVTQSPTHLIKTRGQQVTLRCSSQSGHNTVSWYQQALGQGPQFIFQYYREEENGRGNFPPRFSGLQFPNYSSELNVNALELDDSALYLCASSLLGSGQSSGNTIYFGEGSWLTVV.